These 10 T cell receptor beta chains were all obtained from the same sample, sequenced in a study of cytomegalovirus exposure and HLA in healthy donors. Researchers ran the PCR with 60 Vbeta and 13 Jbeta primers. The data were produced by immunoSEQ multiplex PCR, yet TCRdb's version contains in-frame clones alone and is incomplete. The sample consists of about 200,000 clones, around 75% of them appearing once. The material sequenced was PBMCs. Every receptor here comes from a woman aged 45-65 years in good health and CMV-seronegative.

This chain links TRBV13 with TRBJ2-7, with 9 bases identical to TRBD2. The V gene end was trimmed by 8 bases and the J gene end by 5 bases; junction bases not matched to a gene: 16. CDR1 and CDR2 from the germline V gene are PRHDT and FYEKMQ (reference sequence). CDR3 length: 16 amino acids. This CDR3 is CASSPLLAGTFHEQYF. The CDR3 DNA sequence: TGTGCCAGCTCCCCACTCCTAGCGGGGACTTTTCACGAGCAGTACTTC.

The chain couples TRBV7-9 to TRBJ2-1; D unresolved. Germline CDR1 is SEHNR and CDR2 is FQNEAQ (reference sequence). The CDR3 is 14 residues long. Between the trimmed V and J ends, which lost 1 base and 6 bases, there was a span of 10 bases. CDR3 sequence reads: CASSLEPSGNEQFF. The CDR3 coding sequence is TGTGCCAGCAGCTTAGAACCCTCGGGCAATGAGCAGTTCTTC.

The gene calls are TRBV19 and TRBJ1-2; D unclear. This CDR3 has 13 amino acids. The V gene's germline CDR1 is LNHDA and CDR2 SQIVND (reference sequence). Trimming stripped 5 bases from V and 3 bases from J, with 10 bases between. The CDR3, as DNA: TGTGCCAGTAGTCTCGGGTTCTACTATGGCTACACCTTC. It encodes CASSLGFYYGYTF. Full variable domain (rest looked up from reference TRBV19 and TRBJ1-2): DGGITQSPKYLFRKEGQNVTLSCEQNLNHDAMYWYRQDPGQGLRLIYYSQIVNDFQKGDIAEGYSVSREKKESFPLTVTSAQKNPTAFYLCASSLGFYYGYTFGSGTRLTVV.

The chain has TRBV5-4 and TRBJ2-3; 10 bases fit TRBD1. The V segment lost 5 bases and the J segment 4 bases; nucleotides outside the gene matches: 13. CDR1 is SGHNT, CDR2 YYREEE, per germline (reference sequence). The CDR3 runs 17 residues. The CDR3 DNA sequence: TGTGCCAGCAGGCCTCCCCCGGGACAGGGGTTTGCAGATACGCAGTATTTT. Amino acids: CASRPPPGQGFADTQYF.

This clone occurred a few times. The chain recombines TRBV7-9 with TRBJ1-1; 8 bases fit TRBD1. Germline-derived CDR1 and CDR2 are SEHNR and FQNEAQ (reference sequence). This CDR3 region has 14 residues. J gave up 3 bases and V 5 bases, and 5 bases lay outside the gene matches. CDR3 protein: CASSPRTGHTEAFF. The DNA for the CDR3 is TGTGCCAGCAGCCCTCGGACAGGGCACACTGAAGCTTTCTTT. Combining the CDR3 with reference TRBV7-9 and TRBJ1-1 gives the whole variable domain DTGVSQNPRHKITKRGQNVTFRCDPISEHNRLYWYRQTLGQGPEFLTYFQNEAQLEKSRLLSDRFSAERPKGSFSTLEIQRTEQGDSAMYLCASSPRTGHTEAFFGQGTRLTVV.

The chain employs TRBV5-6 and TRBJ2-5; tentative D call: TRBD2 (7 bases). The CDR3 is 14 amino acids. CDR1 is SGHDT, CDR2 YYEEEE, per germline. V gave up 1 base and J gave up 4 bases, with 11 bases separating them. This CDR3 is CASSLRGGGETQYF. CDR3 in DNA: TGTGCCAGCAGCTTGAGGGGGGGAGGAGAGACCCAGTACTTC.

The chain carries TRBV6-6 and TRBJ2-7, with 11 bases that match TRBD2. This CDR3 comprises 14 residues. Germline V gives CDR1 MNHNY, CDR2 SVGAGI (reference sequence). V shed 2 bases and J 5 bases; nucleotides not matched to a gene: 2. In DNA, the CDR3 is TGTGCCAGCAGTTACACTAGCGGGAGACACGAGCAGTACTTC. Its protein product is CASSYTSGRHEQYF.

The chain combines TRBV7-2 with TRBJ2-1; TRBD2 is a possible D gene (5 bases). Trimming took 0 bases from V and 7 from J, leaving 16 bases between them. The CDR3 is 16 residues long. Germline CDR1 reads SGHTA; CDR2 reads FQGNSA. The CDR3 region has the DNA TGTGCCAGCAGCTTAGCGAGGGCTTTCCGCGGGAATGAGCAGTTCTTC. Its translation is CASSLARAFRGNEQFF.

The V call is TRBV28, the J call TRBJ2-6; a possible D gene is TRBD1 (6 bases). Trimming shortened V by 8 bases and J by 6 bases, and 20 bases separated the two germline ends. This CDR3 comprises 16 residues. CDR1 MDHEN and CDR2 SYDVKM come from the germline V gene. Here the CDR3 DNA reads TGTGCCAGCGAATCTCAAGGGGGTGTCCAGGCCAACGTCCTGACTTTC. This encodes CASESQGGVQANVLTF. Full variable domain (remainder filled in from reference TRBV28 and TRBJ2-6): DVKVTQSSRYLVKRTGEKVFLECVQDMDHENMFWYRQDPGLGLRLIYFSYDVKMKEKGDIPEGYSVSREKKERFSLILESASTNQTSMYLCASESQGGVQANVLTFGAGSRLTVL.

The CDR3 bases are TGTGCCAGCAGCCTTAGGGGGGGGAGGAGGAATCAGCCCCAGCATTTT. It codes for CASSLRGGRRNQPQHF. The V gene is TRBV5-6, the J gene TRBJ1-5; weak D call: TRBD1 (6 bases). The CDR3 runs 16 residues. The V gene lost 4 bases and the J gene lost 4 bases, with 18 bases spanning the gap. Germline lookup yields CDR1 SGHDT and CDR2 YYEEEE. The full variable domain, its missing parts supplied by reference TRBV5-6 and TRBJ1-5, is DAGVTQSPTHLIKTRGQQVTLRCSPKSGHDTVSWYQQALGQGPQFIFQYYEEEERQRGNFPDRFSGHQFPNYSSELNVNALLLGDSALYLCASSLRGGRRNQPQHFGDGTRLSIL.